The clone carrying this T cell receptor (beta chain) was detected once. This entry is derived from a study of blood T cell repertoires in COVID-19. In the study's own analysis: Estimation of nucleated cell counts was performed using reference gene primer amplification. Profiled with immunoSEQ multiplex PCR; TCRdb holds only in-frame clones, not every one. The V and J calls and clone size come from that table; D and trimming were worked out from the DNA. The data hold under 350,000 clones, with roughly 85% observed a single time. The specimen was peripheral blood. The clonotype was recovered from a human donor in a cohort sampled during active COVID-19.

The CDR3 nucleotides read TGTGCCAGCAGTCCAGGGGCGGGGGCGGTTCAATTGCAGTTCTTC. It yields the protein CASSPGAGAVQLQFF. The chain recombines TRBV28 with TRBJ2-1; perhaps TRBD2 as D (7 bases). Trimming shortened V by 5 bases and J by 12 bases, and 23 bases separated the two germline ends. This CDR3 spans 15 amino acids. Germline assignment: CDR1 MDHEN and CDR2 SYDVKM.